A selection of T cell receptor beta chains follows, all from one sample in a study of OX40 agonist ivuxolimab in advanced cancers. Method: immunoSEQ multiplex PCR; TCRdb's copy keeps in-frame clones and lacks some. The sample lists 9,500 to 14,000 clones; 77% were seen once. The sequenced sample was CD4+ or CD8+ T cells sorted from blood, obtained in a trial of the OX40 agonist ivuxolimab. These receptors were collected from an adult with an advanced solid tumor such as melanoma, head and neck, liver or kidney cancer. CDR3s leave out the opening cysteine and the closing phenylalanine or tryptophan. Fields, in order: V gene, CDR3 length, J gene, CDR3 protein.

TRBV11-3	13	TRBJ2-3	ASSSGAGGTDTQY
TRBV6-5	12	TRBJ1-1	ASSFGQGNTEAF
TRBV2	12	TRBJ2-7	ASLWTSGSDEQY
TRBV10-2	15	NA	ASSADLPGQGVYEQY
TRBV6-6	13	TRBJ2-1	ASTRLAGGANEQF
TRBV5-4	9	TRBJ1-1	ASSLGTEAF
TRBV6-5	10	TRBJ1-5	ASSDNTESQH
TRBV5-3	14	TRBJ2-7	ARSLGLTRGDYEQY
TRBV10-1	13	TRBJ2-3	ASSETSGLRDTQY
TRBV27	11	TRBJ1-2	ASSPRGLGGYT
TRBV7-6	13	TRBJ2-1	ASSLGDSSYNEQF